The table lists the clone carrying this T cell receptor (beta chain) with a few counts. The sample comes from a study of shared clonotypes between healthy human individuals. Libraries were prepared by immunoSEQ multiplex PCR; TCRdb keeps only in-frame clonotypes and omits some of them. This table holds a few hundred thousand clones, approximately 71% found once. This CDR3 comprises 14 residues. V dropped 5 bases and J dropped 1; count of bases not matched to a gene: 5. Looked up from germline, CDR1 is SQVTM and CDR2 is ANQGSEA. Sequencing used PBMCs. This TCR was recovered from a woman aged 40 to 50 in good health. Some clones in this sample may be carry-over from other donors' samples. The chain employs TRBV29-1 and TRBJ2-5, with 9 positions matching TRBD2. CDR3 residues: CSVLPAGGQETQYF. Written as DNA, the CDR3 is TGCAGCGTTCTGCCAGCGGGAGGCCAAGAGACCCAGTACTTC.